One T cell receptor (beta chain) is described in this entry. Its specificity is not known. This entry is derived from a study of spatial heterogeneity in lung cancer. Background on the study: Raw-read counts averaged over ten per unique TCR and UMI combination. Overall study results and limits: Blood showed ubiquitous tumor TCRs more often at resection than at routine follow-up.

Described time point: sample taken at primary tumor resection. Researchers sequenced whole RNA taken from tumor, nontumor lung or frozen PBMC without sorting. The cohort: approximately 74 early-stage, untreated non-small cell lung cancer patients. Individual TCR cDNA molecules each bore their own unique molecular identifier. MiXCR, run by TCRdb on the 5' RACE reads, gives a single entry per CDR3 protein. The sample holds approximately 3,000 distinct CDR3 sequences, about 15% seen once. CDR3 length: 13 amino acids. Trimming pared 5 bases from V and 3 bases from J, leaving 8 bases between. Germline V gives CDR1 LNHDA, CDR2 SQIVND (reference sequence).

Sample: PBMCs, taken at surgery. This receptor was taken from a female donor with early-stage non-small cell lung cancer. The chain couples TRBV19 to TRBJ2-1; tentative D call: TRBD2 (5 bases). CDR3 in DNA: TGTGCCAGTAGTTTGGGAGACTACAATGAGCAGTTCTTC. The encoded protein is CASSLGDYNEQFF.